The 20 T cell receptor beta chains below come from one sample, sequenced in a study of T-cell memory formation after mild COVID-19. Via MiXCR, TCRdb re-called the 5' RACE reads, giving one row per CDR3 protein. The sample lists 50,000 to 75,000 distinct CDR3 sequences, about 9.4% occurring once. Specimen: PBMCs or a T cell subset sorted from them (not recorded which). The origin of the receptors is a man younger than 35 who had mild COVID-19 (a few samples of this study predate the infection). Cell type and time point are not known.

Only a few counts were recorded for this clonotype. The chain recombines TRBV20-1 with TRBJ2-4; D possibly corresponds to TRBD1 (7 bases). V dropped 3 bases and J dropped 7 bases, with 10 bases sitting between them. The germline CDR1 and CDR2 sequences are DFQATT and SNEGSKA (reference sequence). The CDR3 loop spans 12 amino acids. CDR3: CSASPGGNIQYF. The CDR3 DNA is TGCAGTGCTAGTCCAGGGGGGAACATTCAGTACTTC.

The CDR3 nucleotides are TGTGCCAGCATACTTACAACTGAAGCTTTCTTT. The encoded protein is CASILTTEAFF. The chain couples TRBV2 to TRBJ1-1; no definite D call. V lost 7 bases to trimming and J lost 5 bases, with 8 bases between them. Germline V gives CDR1 SNHLY, CDR2 FYNNEI. The CDR3 has 11 amino acids.

About this clonotype itself: It may be a read error: a sequence one base away is much more abundant. The rearrangement joins TRBV7-9 to TRBJ1-1; maybe TRBD1 (5 bases). Germline V gives CDR1 SEHNR, CDR2 FQNEAQ (reference sequence). This CDR3 is 15 amino acids long. The DNA for the CDR3 is TGTGACAGCAGCCCTTTCACTAGGGGGAACACTGAAGCTTTCTTT. Protein: CDSSPFTRGNTEAFF.

This clonotype was observed many times. The rearrangement links TRBV7-6 to TRBJ2-3; D call uncertain. Germline V gives CDR1 SGHVS, CDR2 FNYEAQ. This CDR3 region has 15 residues. V gave up 2 bases and J gave up 2 bases, with 11 bases separating them. The CDR3: CASSLSAGYTDTQYF. CDR3 in DNA: TGTGCCAGCAGCTTATCGGCCGGATACACAGATACGCAGTATTTT.

This clonotype was counted at least ten times. V gene TRBV12-3 or TRBV12-4 combines with J gene TRBJ1-2; no definite D call. The CDR3 extends over 11 amino acids. Trimming took off 5 bases at V and 3 bases at J, with 4 bases between the two ends. The chain's CDR3 is CASSRDYGYTF. CDR3 DNA: TGTGCCAGCAGTAGGGACTATGGCTACACCTTC.

This chain links TRBV27 with TRBJ1-1; D uncertain. CDR3 length: 14 amino acids. V was shortened by 2 bases and J by 1 base, with 8 bases between the two germline ends. Germline V lookup: CDR1 MNHEY, CDR2 SMNVEV (reference sequence). The CDR3 coding sequence is TGTGCCAGCAGTTTACGGTTTGCGAACACTGAAGCTTTCTTT. Translated: CASSLRFANTEAFF.

The genes are TRBV5-5 and TRBJ1-1, with D unclear. The length of the CDR3 is 14 residues. Germline V gives CDR1 SGHKS, CDR2 YYEKEE (reference sequence). V dropped 3 bases and J dropped 3 bases, with 12 bases sitting between them. For the CDR3, the DNA is TGTGCCAGCAGCTCTACCTTCGGGTACACTGAAGCTTTCTTT. This codes for CASSSTFGYTEAFF.

In its sample, this clonotype was seen many times. This chain links TRBV20-1 with TRBJ2-3, with TRBD2 matching 15 bases. This CDR3 is 16 amino acids long. Germline assignment: CDR1 DFQATT and CDR2 SNEGSKA (reference sequence). The DNA for the CDR3 is TGCAGCTTAGGAGGGACTAGCGGGGGGAGCACAGATACGCAGTATTTT. Its protein product is CSLGGTSGGSTDTQYF.

This chain links TRBV20-1 with TRBJ1-1; 7 nucleotides align to TRBD1. Germline trimming cut 6 bases from V and 3 bases from J; bases unmatched to any gene: 10. Germline CDR1 DFQATT, CDR2 SNEGSKA (reference sequence). CDR3 size: 14 residues. As DNA, the CDR3 is TGCAGTGCGCCAGACGGACAGGACGACACTGAAGCTTTCTTT. This sequence encodes CSAPDGQDDTEAFF.

This clonotype showed up many times. The rearrangement uses TRBV20-1 and TRBJ2-1, with 8 positions matching TRBD2. This CDR3 spans 17 amino acids. Germline V CDR1 and CDR2: DFQATT, SNEGSKA (reference sequence). J was trimmed by 4 bases and V by 0 bases; bases with no gene match: 11. CDR3 loop: CSARDRSGTSLYNEQFF. CDR3 DNA: TGCAGTGCTAGAGATAGGTCGGGGACTAGTCTTTACAATGAGCAGTTCTTC.

The chain carries TRBV29-1 and TRBJ2-1, with 7 bases aligning to TRBD2. This CDR3 spans 14 amino acids. Germline CDR1 is SQVTM and CDR2 is ANQGSEA. Trimming removed 7 bases from V and 6 bases from J; junction bases left unmatched: 12. CDR3 DNA: TGCAGCGCCTCTGGCTTAGCGGGCTTCAATGAGCAGTTCTTC. It specifies CSASGLAGFNEQFF.

With respect to this clonotype: A much bigger clone sits one base away, suggesting this may be a read error. The chain carries TRBV12-3 or TRBV12-4 and TRBJ1-1, with no clear D. CDR3 length: 11 residues. The V end was cut by 6 bases, the J end by 1 base, with 3 bases between. The CDR3 nucleotides are TGTGCCAGCAGGAGGAACACTGAAGCTTTCTTT. Protein product: CASRRNTEAFF.

This clonotype came up many times. The chain joins TRBV5-5 to TRBJ2-6; 8 positions agree with TRBD2. From germline, CDR1 is SGHKS and CDR2 YYEKEE (reference sequence). This CDR3 contains 19 residues. J lost 0 bases, V lost 0 bases, and 8 bases had no gene match. CDR3 bases: TGTGCCAGCAGCTTGGCCGGTTTAGCGGGGTACTCTGGGGCCAACGTCCTGACTTTC. Translating it yields CASSLAGLAGYSGANVLTF.

The V gene is TRBV18, the J gene TRBJ2-5; 9 nucleotides line up with TRBD1. The CDR3 contains 14 residues. J lost 5 bases, V lost 4 bases, and 5 bases had no gene match. Germline CDR1 reads KGHSH; CDR2 reads LQKENI. Written as DNA, the CDR3 is TGTGCCAGCTCACGCGGGACAGGGAGCGAGACCCAGTACTTC. Translating it yields CASSRGTGSETQYF.

The chain links TRBV4-3 to TRBJ2-3; possible D gene TRBD2, 6 bases. Germline CDR1 reads LGHNA; CDR2 reads YSLEER. The ends were cut back, 0 bases at V and 5 bases at J, with 12 bases in the middle. The CDR3 loop spans 15 amino acids. CDR3 loop: CASSQDPTSEDTQYF. The CDR3 DNA is TGCGCCAGCAGCCAAGACCCGACTAGTGAAGATACGCAGTATTTT.

The V gene is TRBV2, the J gene TRBJ2-7, with D unclear. V lost 3 bases and J lost 2, with 5 bases in between. Germline CDR1 SNHLY, CDR2 FYNNEI. This CDR3 spans 12 amino acids. The CDR3 DNA is TGTGCCAGCAGTGACAGTACCTACGAGCAGTACTTC. It is translated as CASSDSTYEQYF.

The rearrangement joins TRBV6-1 to TRBJ2-1; 8 nucleotides align to TRBD2. The CDR3 contains 16 residues. The V gene's germline CDR1 is MNHNS and CDR2 SASEGT. Germline trimming cut 2 bases from V and 4 bases from J; bases unmatched to any gene: 7. CDR3 protein: CASSEREGRGYNEQFF. The CDR3 coding sequence is TGTGCCAGCAGTGAACGGGAGGGGAGGGGATACAATGAGCAGTTCTTC.

The rearrangement links TRBV10-1 to TRBJ1-6; D is unresolved. Trimming took off 6 bases at V and 9 bases at J, with 12 bases between the two ends. The CDR3 extends over 13 amino acids. Germline values: CDR1 WNHNN, CDR2 SYGVQD (reference sequence). The CDR3 DNA reads TGCGCCAGCAGGGGATCCACGGGTTCACCCCTCCACTTT. It translates to CASRGSTGSPLHF.

The J gene is TRBJ1-1, the V gene TRBV7-3; a possible D gene is TRBD1 (6 bases). V was pared by 5 bases and J by 1 base, with 8 bases between. The CDR3 loop spans 13 amino acids. Germline CDR1 and CDR2: SGHTA and FQGTGA. The CDR3 DNA sequence: TGTGCCAGCAGCGCACAGGGGAACACTGAAGCTTTCTTT. The encoded protein is CASSAQGNTEAFF.

This clonotype has a handful of counts. CDR3 protein: CASSAILAGRNEQFF. The CDR3 DNA follows: TGTGCCAGCAGCGCGATCTTAGCGGGGCGGAATGAGCAGTTCTTC. V usage is TRBV7-3 and J usage is TRBJ2-1, with TRBD2 matching 8 bases. CDR3 size: 15 residues. V shed 5 bases and J 7 bases; nucleotides not matched to a gene: 10. Per the germline V gene, CDR1 is SGHTA and CDR2 is FQGTGA. Full variable domain (rest looked up from reference TRBV7-3 and TRBJ2-1): GAGVSQTPSNKVTEKGKYVELRCDPISGHTALYWYRQSLGQGPEFLIYFQGTGAADDSGLPNDRFFAVRPEGSVSTLKIQRTERGDSAVYLCASSAILAGRNEQFFGPGTRLTVL.